The 28 T cell receptor beta chains given below trace back to one sample, sequenced in a study of blood T cell repertoires in COVID-19. Measured with immunoSEQ multiplex PCR; TCRdb has only the in-frame clones, and not every one. The sample consists of 20,000 or so clones, about nine tenths of them appearing once. The sample was peripheral blood. The source is a man in his fifties or sixties with active COVID-19.

Concerning this clone itself: Distinct nucleotide sequences in the sample also encode this CDR3. The gene calls are TRBV6-2 or TRBV6-3 and TRBJ1-2; 7 bases are a match to TRBD1. CDR1 and CDR2 from the germline V gene are MNHEY and SVGEGT. This CDR3 spans 13 amino acids. V shed 6 bases and J 3 bases; nucleotides not matched to a gene: 4. The CDR3 protein is CASSIGTDYGYTF. Written as DNA, the CDR3 is TGTGCCAGCAGCATCGGGACAGACTATGGCTACACCTTC.

The chain couples TRBV5-7 to TRBJ2-7; 11 bases match TRBD2. TRBV5-7 is marked as an open reading frame, function uncertain. This CDR3 region has 15 residues. V was clipped by 5 bases and J by 2 bases; unmatched bases: 6. The CDR3 loop reads CASSTGTSGAYEQYF. CDR3 bases: TGTGCCAGCAGTACCGGGACTAGCGGAGCCTACGAGCAGTACTTC.

The table lists this clone with a few counts. The CDR3 loop reads CASSWVLTGHGQPQHF. The CDR3 nucleotides read TGTGCCAGTAGCTGGGTTTTGACAGGGCACGGTCAGCCCCAGCATTTT. The genes are TRBV19 and TRBJ1-5; 7 bases match TRBD1. V was clipped by 6 bases and J by 6 bases; unmatched bases: 14. Germline CDR1 reads LNHDA; CDR2 reads SQIVND (reference sequence). This CDR3 has 16 amino acids.

The genes are TRBV5-1 and TRBJ2-1; 7 nucleotides line up with TRBD1. CDR3 length: 15 amino acids. Germline CDR1 is SGHRS and CDR2 is YFSETQ. Trimming took 4 bases from V and 3 from J; bases not matched to a gene: 7. The CDR3 bases are TGCGCCAGCAGCAAAGGGACAGAAGACTACAATGAGCAGTTCTTC. This codes for CASSKGTEDYNEQFF. Combining the CDR3 with reference TRBV5-1 and TRBJ2-1 gives the whole variable domain KAGVTQTPRYLIKTRGQQVTLSCSPISGHRSVSWYQQTPGQGLQFLFEYFSETQRNKGNFPGRFSGRQFSNSRSEMNVSTLELGDSALYLCASSKGTEDYNEQFFGPGTRLTVL.

The V gene is TRBV5-1, the J gene TRBJ2-7; D unresolved. The CDR3 sequence is 13 residues long. Trimming took off 0 bases at V and 3 bases at J, with 7 bases between the two ends. Germline lookup yields CDR1 SGHRS and CDR2 YFSETQ. CDR3 loop: CASSLAVYYEQYF. The CDR3 coding sequence is TGCGCCAGCAGCTTGGCCGTGTACTACGAGCAGTACTTC.

CDR3 protein: CASSPGGSGANVLTF. The CDR3 region has the DNA TGTGCCAGCAGCCCAGGGGGATCTGGGGCCAACGTCCTGACTTTC. This sequence joins TRBV2 and TRBJ2-6; 7 bases are a match to TRBD1. CDR1 SNHLY and CDR2 FYNNEI come from the germline V gene. This CDR3 has 15 amino acids. Trimming at V came to 6 bases and at J to 1 base, leaving 3 bases not matched to a gene.

This clone showed up just once. The chain links TRBV15 to TRBJ2-1, with TRBD1 identical over 12 bases. CDR1 and CDR2 from the germline V gene are LNHNV and YYDKDF (reference sequence). V lost 1 base and J lost 8; bases outside the gene matches: 6. The CDR3 is 16 amino acids. The CDR3 DNA is TGTGCCACCAGCAGAGGGGGACAGGGGGCTAGGTATGAGCAGTTCTTC. Protein sequence: CATSRGGQGARYEQFF.

This clone has a handful of counts. V usage is TRBV7-8 and J usage is TRBJ1-1, with D possibly matching TRBD1 (6 bases). Germline V gene lookup returns CDR1 SGHVS and CDR2 FQNEAQ. The V end lost 5 bases, the J end lost 3 bases, and 10 bases lay between the germline ends. The CDR3 has 13 residues. CDR3 loop: CASSPGEYTEAFF. CDR3 bases: TGTGCCAGCAGCCCAGGGGAATACACTGAAGCTTTCTTT.

The V gene is TRBV11-2, the J gene TRBJ1-2; TRBD1 might be the D (6 bases). The CDR3 is 17 residues long. Germline lookup yields CDR1 SGHAT and CDR2 FQNNGV. Trimming took 5 bases from V and 4 from J, leaving 23 bases between them. CDR3 bases: TGTGCCAGCAGCCCGTGGGGCCTTCGGCAGGGGCCCTATGGCTACACCTTC. Amino acid sequence: CASSPWGLRQGPYGYTF.

The chain recombines TRBV5-1 with TRBJ2-5; 8 bases line up with TRBD1. Germline V gene data show CDR1 as SGHRS and CDR2 as YFSETQ. The CDR3 sequence is 14 residues long. V shed 4 bases, J shed 3 bases, and the junction held 5 bases outside the gene matches. The CDR3 DNA sequence: TGCGCCAGCAGCAGGGGACAGGTTGAAGAGACCCAGTACTTC. It is translated as CASSRGQVEETQYF.

This chain uses TRBV6-6 with TRBJ1-2, with TRBD1 identical over 10 bases. The CDR3 is made up of 15 amino acids. The V gene end was trimmed by 6 bases and the J gene end by 8 bases; junction bases not matched to a gene: 12. Germline V lookup: CDR1 MNHNY, CDR2 SVGAGI (reference sequence). CDR3 in DNA: TGTGCCAGCAGGCTGAGTCCGGGACAGGGGTACGGCTACACCTTC. Translating gives CASRLSPGQGYGYTF.

This clone has only a few counts. The V gene is TRBV7-3, the J gene TRBJ2-3; D is unresolved. V lost 5 bases and J lost 5, with 14 bases in between. There are 14 residues in the CDR3. The germline gives CDR1 SGHTA, CDR2 FQGTGA. This CDR3 is CASSLGAPEDTQYF. In DNA, the CDR3 is TGTGCCAGCAGCCTAGGTGCTCCTGAAGATACGCAGTATTTT.

The rearrangement uses TRBV12-3 or TRBV12-4 and TRBJ1-5; D is unresolved. The V and J ends lost 3 bases and 5 bases respectively, with 8 bases between them. The CDR3 is 13 amino acids. This chain's CDR3 is CASSLTEYQPQHF. In DNA form, the CDR3 reads TGTGCCAGCAGTTTGACGGAGTATCAGCCCCAGCATTTT.

The genes are TRBV10-3 and TRBJ2-1; 7 bases line up with TRBD2. Germline CDR1 reads ENHRY; CDR2 reads SYGVKD. The V and J ends lost 10 bases and 9 bases, in that order; junction bases with no gene match: 9. This CDR3 is 12 amino acids long. CDR3 loop: CASGLEPAEQFF. The CDR3 DNA sequence: TGTGCCAGCGGACTAGAACCGGCTGAGCAGTTCTTC.

The chain couples TRBV4-2 to TRBJ2-1; 13 positions agree with TRBD2. This CDR3 contains 17 residues. V was pared by 4 bases and J by 7 bases, with 10 bases of the junction left unmatched. CDR1 and CDR2 (germline): LGHNA, YNFKEQ. Written as DNA, the CDR3 is TGTGCCAGCAGCCCCCTAGGCGAGACTAGCGGGGGGAATGAGCAGTTCTTC. It specifies CASSPLGETSGGNEQFF.

This chain links TRBV6-5 with TRBJ2-7; 7 bases are a match to TRBD2. CDR3 length: 14 residues. CDR1 and CDR2 (germline): MNHEY, SVGAGI. The junction had 8 bases not matched to a gene; V was cut back by 6 bases and J by 3 bases. The CDR3 region has the DNA TGTGCCAGCAGCGTTATGGGGGGGGTCTACGAGCAGTACTTC. It codes for CASSVMGGVYEQYF.

This chain connects TRBV5-5 to TRBJ2-7; perhaps TRBD1 as D (5 bases). V was shortened by 4 bases and J by 1 base, with 9 bases between the two germline ends. Per germline, CDR1 SGHKS and CDR2 YYEKEE (reference sequence). The CDR3 runs 13 residues. Written as DNA, the CDR3 is TGTGCCAGCAGCCAGGGTTGGTCCTACGAGCAGTACTTC. This gives the protein CASSQGWSYEQYF.

The V gene is TRBV7-6, the J gene TRBJ2-3; D remains ambiguous. CDR3 length: 13 amino acids. The V gene lost 5 bases and the J gene lost 4 bases, with 10 bases spanning the gap. The germline V gene has CDR1 SGHVS and CDR2 FNYEAQ. CDR3: CASSPLQADTQYF. Written as DNA, the CDR3 is TGTGCCAGCAGCCCCCTCCAGGCAGATACGCAGTATTTT.

This clone was recorded a few times. The CDR3 is CASSQGQLTYEQYF. CDR3 nucleotide sequence: TGTGCCAGCAGCCAGGGACAGTTAACCTACGAGCAGTACTTC. The chain couples TRBV3-1 (or the pseudogene TRBV3-2) to TRBJ2-7; TRBD1 aligns across 7 bases. This CDR3 has 14 amino acids. Trimming took 3 bases from V and 2 from J; bases not matched to a gene: 4. Germline assignment: CDR1 LGHDT and CDR2 YNNKEL (reference sequence).

This clone was detected once. The chain carries TRBV3-1 (or the pseudogene TRBV3-2) and TRBJ2-7; D ambiguous. The CDR3 consists of 13 residues. The V end was cut by 0 bases, the J end by 4 bases, with 7 bases between. Germline CDR1 reads LGHDT; CDR2 reads YNNKEL (reference sequence). CDR3 protein: CASSQDRRYEQYF. In DNA form, the CDR3 reads TGTGCCAGCAGCCAAGACAGAAGATACGAGCAGTACTTC.

The CDR3 sequence: CASSEVMSGQAHYEQYF. The CDR3, as DNA: TGTGCCAGCAGTGAAGTTATGTCAGGGCAGGCACACTACGAGCAGTACTTC. V gene TRBV2 combines with J gene TRBJ2-7; D might be TRBD1 (5 bases). Germline lookup yields CDR1 SNHLY and CDR2 FYNNEI. The CDR3 spans 17 residues. V lost 1 base, J lost 3 bases, and 19 bases lay in between.

J is TRBJ1-6 and V is TRBV27, with D uncertain. V was cut by 5 bases and J by 0 bases, with 8 bases left in between. There are 15 residues in the CDR3. Germline V lookup: CDR1 MNHEY, CDR2 SMNVEV (reference sequence). The CDR3 reads CASSLSVSYNSPLHF. The CDR3 DNA reads TGTGCCAGCAGTCTCTCAGTCTCCTATAATTCACCCCTCCACTTT.

DNA for the CDR3: TGTGCCAGCAGCTCGGGGGGGCTTAACTATGGCTACACCTTC. Translated, it gives CASSSGGLNYGYTF. The rearrangement joins TRBV5-4 to TRBJ1-2, with a weak D call TRBD1 (6 bases). Germline CDR1 reads SGHNT; CDR2 reads YYREEE (reference sequence). The CDR3 contains 14 residues. Trimming pared 3 bases from V and 1 base from J, leaving 10 bases between.

The gene calls are TRBV12-3 or TRBV12-4 and TRBJ1-5; a weak D match, TRBD1 (6 bases). The CDR3 loop spans 13 amino acids. V shed 8 bases and J shed 6 bases, with 14 bases lying between them. In nucleotides, the CDR3 is TGTGCCAGCCCTCCTACAGGGTTTCAGCCCCAGCATTTT. Protein: CASPPTGFQPQHF.

The chain uses TRBV18 and TRBJ2-1; 7 bases are a match to TRBD2. The V gene end was trimmed by 1 base and the J gene end by 4 bases; junction bases not matched to a gene: 7. Germline CDR1 is KGHSH and CDR2 is LQKENI. This CDR3 has 16 residues. CDR3: CASSPRASGGYNEQFF. CDR3 nucleotides: TGTGCCAGCTCACCACGAGCTAGCGGAGGGTACAATGAGCAGTTCTTC. The whole variable domain, filled in from reference TRBV18 and TRBJ2-1, reads NAGVMQNPRHLVRRRGQEARLRCSPMKGHSHVYWYRQLPEEGLKFMVYLQKENIIDESGMPKERFSAEFPKEGPSILRIQQVVRGDSAAYFCASSPRASGGYNEQFFGPGTRLTVL.

The chain recombines TRBV9 with TRBJ1-3; D uncertain. The CDR3 runs 15 residues. Deletions cut 0 bases from V and 0 bases from J, with 7 bases between. In germline, CDR1 is SGDLS, CDR2 YYNGEE. The CDR3 bases are TGTGCCAGCAGCGTAGTGGCGGACTCTGGAAACACCATATATTTT. Protein: CASSVVADSGNTIYF. Supplemented by reference TRBV9 and TRBJ1-3, the full variable domain reads DSGVTQTPKHLITATGQRVTLRCSPRSGDLSVYWYQQSLDQGLQFLIQYYNGEERAKGNILERFSAQQFPDLHSELNLSSLELGDSALYFCASSVVADSGNTIYFGEGSWLTVV.

The CDR3 spells CASRQGTTNEKLFF. Here the CDR3 DNA reads TGTGCCAGCCGACAGGGTACAACTAATGAAAAACTGTTTTTT. This chain links TRBV18 with TRBJ1-4; 7 bases are a match to TRBD1. Trimming at V came to 8 bases and at J to 0 bases, leaving 3 bases not matched to a gene. Germline V gives CDR1 KGHSH, CDR2 LQKENI. The CDR3 runs to 14 residues.

V is TRBV7-8 and J is TRBJ2-3, with TRBD2 matching 12 bases. The CDR3 has 16 amino acids. Trimming removed 0 bases from V and 8 bases from J; junction bases left unmatched: 6. Germline V gene sequence: CDR1 SGHVS, CDR2 FQNEAQ. The CDR3 nucleotides read TGTGCCAGCAGCTTAGCGCGGCTAGCGGGGGGGAGTACGCAGTATTTT. Its protein is CASSLARLAGGSTQYF.